The next 20 T cell receptor beta chains were all read from a single sample in a study of T cell responses to AZD1222 COVID-19 vaccine. Assay: immunoSEQ multiplex PCR; the TCRdb copy retains only in-frame clones and omits some. The table shows over 110,000 clones, with 80% to 95% occurring only once. The material sequenced was peripheral blood, taken on day 0 of AZD1222 vaccination. The origin of the receptors is an adult in good health.

The rearrangement links TRBV6-2 or TRBV6-3 to TRBJ1-5; D perhaps matches TRBD1 (6 bases). The CDR3 sequence is 13 residues long. V shed 2 bases and J shed 7 bases, with 9 bases lying between them. Germline assignment: CDR1 MNHEY and CDR2 SVGEGT. CDR3 sequence reads: CASSYVGAQPQHF. The CDR3 DNA reads TGTGCCAGCAGTTACGTGGGGGCACAGCCCCAGCATTTT.

The genes are TRBV7-2 and TRBJ1-2, with a tentative D call TRBD1 (5 bases). V lost 5 bases and J 3 bases, leaving 19 bases between the germline ends. This CDR3 comprises 16 residues. The germline V gene encodes CDR1 SGHTA and CDR2 FQGNSA. In DNA, the CDR3 is TGTGCCAGCAGCACACCTCCAGGGTATCAGGACTATGGCTACACCTTC. Translating it yields CASSTPPGYQDYGYTF.

The chain carries TRBV6-2 or TRBV6-3 and TRBJ2-7; TRBD1 matches 9 bases. The CDR3 consists of 15 residues. V trimming: 4 bases; J trimming: 6 bases; junction bases outside the gene matches: 10. Per the germline V gene, CDR1 is MNHEY and CDR2 is SVGEGT. The CDR3 DNA follows: TGTGCCAGCAGTTCTTCCGGGACAGGGAGGCTCGAGCAGTACTTC. Amino acid sequence: CASSSSGTGRLEQYF.

The chain has TRBV11-3 and TRBJ2-7; tentatively, D is TRBD1 or TRBD2 (6 bases each). This CDR3 comprises 13 residues. Germline assignment: CDR1 SGHNT and CDR2 YENEEA. Trimming removed 4 bases at V and 4 bases at J, with 11 bases between. The CDR3 loop is CASSWGAGYEQYF. The CDR3 DNA is TGTGCCAGCAGCTGGGGGGCCGGGTACGAGCAGTACTTC.

The V and J genes are TRBV11-1 and TRBJ2-3; no clear D. V was trimmed by 6 bases and J by 1 base, leaving 2 bases between them. The CDR3 is 11 residues long. CDR1 is SGHAT, CDR2 FQDESV, per germline (reference sequence). For the CDR3, the DNA is TGTGCCAGCAGACGCACAGATACGCAGTATTTT. Amino acids: CASRRTDTQYF. Full variable domain (outside the CDR3, taken from reference TRBV11-1 and TRBJ2-3): EAEVAQSPRYKITEKSQAVAFWCDPISGHATLYWYRQILGQGPELLVQFQDESVVDDSQLPKDRFSAERLKGVDSTLKIQPAELGDSAMYLCASRRTDTQYFGPGTRLTVL.

The rearrangement uses TRBV6-1 and TRBJ1-1; D remains unclear. V was cut by 2 bases and J by 0 bases, with 19 bases left in between. The CDR3 sequence is 18 residues long. CDR1 and CDR2 (germline): MNHNS, SASEGT. The CDR3 coding sequence is TGTGCCAGCAGTGAAACTCCTCCCCTACTTAATTTGAACACTGAAGCTTTCTTT. This gives the protein CASSETPPLLNLNTEAFF.

The chain links TRBV24-1 to TRBJ2-2, with 9 bases lining up with TRBD1. Germline CDR1 reads KGHDR; CDR2 reads SFDVKD. CDR3 length: 17 residues. J gave up 5 bases and V 6 bases, and 12 bases lay outside the gene matches. DNA for the CDR3: TGTGCCACCAGTCGGGCAAAGTGGACAGGGGCTACCGGGGAGCTGTTTTTT. Its protein is CATSRAKWTGATGELFF.

The gene calls are TRBV11-3 and TRBJ2-7; no firm D call. The CDR3 runs 14 residues. Germline V CDR1 and CDR2: SGHNT, YENEEA. V was shortened by 5 bases and J by 2 bases, with 13 bases between the two germline ends. The CDR3 nucleotides read TGTGCCAGCAGCCCAAACTATAAACCCTACGAGCAGTACTTC. Residues: CASSPNYKPYEQYF.

The chain combines TRBV11-3 with TRBJ1-6, with a possible D match to TRBD1 (6 bases). Trimming left V 5 bases short and J 6 bases short, with 17 bases between. The CDR3 is made up of 16 amino acids. Per germline, CDR1 SGHNT and CDR2 YENEEA. CDR3 DNA sequence: TGTGCCAGCAGCGGCTGGCTTAGGGGGTTTAATTCACCCCTCCACTTT. Amino acid sequence: CASSGWLRGFNSPLHF.

The rearrangement uses TRBV15 and TRBJ1-2, with 9 bases matching TRBD1. The CDR3 has 15 residues. The J segment lost 7 bases and the V segment lost 4 bases, leaving 10 bases of the junction unmatched. In germline, CDR1 is LNHNV, CDR2 YYDKDF (reference sequence). CDR3 region: CATSTPGTGRGGYTF. DNA of the CDR3: TGTGCCACCAGCACTCCCGGGACAGGGAGGGGTGGCTACACCTTC.

A single count supports this clone. V is TRBV28 and J is TRBJ2-3; possible D gene TRBD1, 6 bases. CDR1 MDHEN and CDR2 SYDVKM come from the germline V gene. This CDR3 is built from 13 residues. V shed 3 bases and J shed 3 bases, with 7 bases lying between them. Here the CDR3 reads CASSLGATDTQYF. In nucleotides, the CDR3 is TGTGCCAGCAGTTTGGGGGCTACAGATACGCAGTATTTT.

This chain links TRBV28 with TRBJ2-7; 11 nucleotides align to TRBD2. The length of the CDR3 is 14 residues. The germline V gene has CDR1 MDHEN and CDR2 SYDVKM. Trimming cost V 4 bases and J 2 bases; bases outside gene matches: 1. CDR3 protein: CASSSLAGAYEQYF. CDR3 bases: TGTGCCAGCAGTTCACTAGCGGGGGCCTACGAGCAGTACTTC.

The chain has TRBV6-2 or TRBV6-3 and TRBJ2-7; 7 nucleotides align to TRBD2. With 5 bases clipped from V and 6 bases from J, the junction kept 4 bases outside the gene matches. The CDR3 consists of 12 residues. Germline V gene sequence: CDR1 MNHEY, CDR2 SVGEGT. The CDR3 region is CASSRGRGEQYF. In nucleotides, the CDR3 is TGTGCCAGCAGTAGAGGGAGGGGCGAGCAGTACTTC.

CDR3 coding DNA: TGTGCCAGCAGCTCTAGCGGGGGCACAGATACGCAGTATTTT. It translates to CASSSSGGTDTQYF. This chain links TRBV7-7 with TRBJ2-3; 9 bases are a match to TRBD2. CDR3 length: 14 residues. Germline V gene data show CDR1 as SSHAT and CDR2 as FNYEAQ (reference sequence). The V segment lost 4 bases and the J segment 1 base; nucleotides outside the gene matches: 0.

The J gene is TRBJ2-1, the V gene TRBV5-1; TRBD2 matches at 8 bases. The CDR3 totals 15 residues. Germline assignment: CDR1 SGHRS and CDR2 YFSETQ. V shed 3 bases and J 2 bases; nucleotides not matched to a gene: 4. The DNA of the CDR3 is TGCGCCAGCAGCTCAACTAGCGGTCCCTACAATGAGCAGTTCTTC. It yields the protein CASSSTSGPYNEQFF.

The chain joins TRBV25-1 to TRBJ1-1, with D perhaps TRBD1 (5 bases). V lost 3 bases and J 4 bases, leaving 12 bases between the germline ends. CDR1 and CDR2 (germline): MGHDK, SYGVNS. The CDR3 has 14 amino acids. CDR3 region: CASSEPGEITEAFF. In DNA form, the CDR3 reads TGTGCCAGCAGTGAGCCGGGGGAGATCACTGAAGCTTTCTTT.

The V and J genes are TRBV12-3 or TRBV12-4 and TRBJ1-5, with D possibly matching TRBD1 (5 bases). Trimming stripped 9 bases from V and 1 base from J, with 10 bases between. The length of the CDR3 is 13 residues. The CDR3 bases are TGTGCCAGTTCGGGACGGAGCAATCAGCCCCAGCATTTT. The encoded protein is CASSGRSNQPQHF.

This chain connects TRBV7-9 to TRBJ1-6; 7 bases fit TRBD1. CDR1 and CDR2 (germline): SEHNR, FQNEAQ (reference sequence). This CDR3 is 16 amino acids long. V lost 0 bases to trimming and J lost 6 bases; unmatched junction nucleotides: 5. The CDR3 spells CASSLAGTAINSPLHF. Here the CDR3 DNA reads TGTGCCAGCAGCTTAGCGGGGACAGCCATTAATTCACCCCTCCACTTT.

This sequence joins TRBV2 and TRBJ1-2; D is perhaps TRBD1 (6 bases). The length of the CDR3 is 15 residues. Per germline, CDR1 SNHLY and CDR2 FYNNEI. V gave up 6 bases and J gave up 3 bases, with 17 bases separating them. Here the CDR3 reads CASRRQELGDYGYTF. CDR3 nucleotides: TGTGCCAGCAGACGACAGGAATTGGGAGACTATGGCTACACCTTC.

J is TRBJ2-7 and V is TRBV10-2; TRBD1 matches at 7 bases. V lost 6 bases, J lost 2 bases, and 4 bases stayed unmatched. This CDR3 is built from 13 residues. CDR1 is WSHSY and CDR2 is SAAADI in the germline V gene. CDR3 protein: CASSKDRAYEQYF. CDR3 DNA: TGCGCCAGCAGCAAAGACAGGGCCTACGAGCAGTACTTC.